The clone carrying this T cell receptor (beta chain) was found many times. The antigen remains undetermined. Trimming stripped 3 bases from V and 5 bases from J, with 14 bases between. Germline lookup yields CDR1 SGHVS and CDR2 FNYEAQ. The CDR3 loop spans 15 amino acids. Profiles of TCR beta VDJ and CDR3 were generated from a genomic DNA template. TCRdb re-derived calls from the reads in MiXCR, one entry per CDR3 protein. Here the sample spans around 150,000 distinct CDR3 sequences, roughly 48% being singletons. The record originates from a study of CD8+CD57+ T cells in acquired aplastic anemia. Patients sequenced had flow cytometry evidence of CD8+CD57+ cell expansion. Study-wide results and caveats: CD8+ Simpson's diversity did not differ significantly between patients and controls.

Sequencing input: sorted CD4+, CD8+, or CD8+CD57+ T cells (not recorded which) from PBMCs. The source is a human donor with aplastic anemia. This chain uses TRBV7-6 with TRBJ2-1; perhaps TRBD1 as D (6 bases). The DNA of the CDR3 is TGTGCCAGCAGCTTCACAGGGAAACCTGACAATGAGCAGTTCTTC. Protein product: CASSFTGKPDNEQFF. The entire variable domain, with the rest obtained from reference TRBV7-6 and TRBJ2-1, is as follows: GAGVSQSPRYKVTKRGQDVALRCDPISGHVSLYWYRQALGQGPEFLTYFNYEAQQDKSGLPNDRFSAERPEGSISTLTIQRTEQRDSAMYRCASSFTGKPDNEQFFGPGTRLTVL.